This T cell receptor beta chain was sequenced during a study of tumor-infiltrating lymphocytes in primary liver carcinoma. General study results and limits: Tumors had a significantly higher top-250-clone fraction than blood (p = 0.039).

Trimming removed 4 bases from V and 1 base from J, with 8 bases in between. The CDR3 contains 13 residues. Germline CDR1 and CDR2: SQVTM and ANQGSEA. Researchers generated TCR beta cDNA from approximately 520 ng of total RNA, relying on a constant-region primer. Three nested multiplex PCR rounds, a slightly modified ARM-PCR, produced the libraries for TCR beta. Researchers ran the first two PCR rounds for approximately 10 cycles each with TRBV1-TRBV30 forward primers and a C-beta reverse primer. A single record per CDR3 protein comes from TCRdb applying MiXCR to the multiplex PCR reads. The data contain roughly 120,000 distinct CDR3 sequences, 50% to 65% of them singletons. Unsorted bulk tissue, roughly 20-32 mg of it, served as the source for co-extraction of RNA and DNA. As for this clonotype: Its cognate antigen is unknown. Given a much more abundant clone one base away, this may be a read error.

The source is a woman in her sixties with primary liver carcinoma and hepatitis B virus infection. Sequenced input: liver tumor tissue from sampling region 1. Noted subset: tumor region T1, superior pole. The chain joins TRBV29-1 to TRBJ1-3; D call uncertain. This CDR3 reads CSVVSWSGNTIYF. CDR3 nucleotides: TGCAGCGTTGTAAGTTGGTCTGGAAACACCATATATTTT.